This entry describes one TCR beta chain. The data stem from a study of cytomegalovirus exposure and HLA in healthy donors. Study-wide context: Among the 400 or so donors who were genotyped, approximately 76% fell in the genetic ancestry cluster that is associated with self-reported Caucasian donors.

V lost 3 bases and J lost 4, with 10 bases in between. The CDR3 length is 13 residues. Germline V CDR1 and CDR2: MDHEN, SYDVKM. The PCR contained 60 Vbeta and 13 Jbeta primers. Profiled with immunoSEQ multiplex PCR; TCRdb holds only in-frame clones, not every one. This table has about 120,000 clones, 81% appearing once. The chain links TRBV28 to TRBJ2-7; D not certain. The source of this sequence is a middle-aged woman in good health and CMV-seronegative. Material for sequencing was PBMCs. CDR3 coding DNA: TGTGCCAGCAGTTTTAGACTCTCTTACGAGCAGTACTTC. Translating it yields CASSFRLSYEQYF.